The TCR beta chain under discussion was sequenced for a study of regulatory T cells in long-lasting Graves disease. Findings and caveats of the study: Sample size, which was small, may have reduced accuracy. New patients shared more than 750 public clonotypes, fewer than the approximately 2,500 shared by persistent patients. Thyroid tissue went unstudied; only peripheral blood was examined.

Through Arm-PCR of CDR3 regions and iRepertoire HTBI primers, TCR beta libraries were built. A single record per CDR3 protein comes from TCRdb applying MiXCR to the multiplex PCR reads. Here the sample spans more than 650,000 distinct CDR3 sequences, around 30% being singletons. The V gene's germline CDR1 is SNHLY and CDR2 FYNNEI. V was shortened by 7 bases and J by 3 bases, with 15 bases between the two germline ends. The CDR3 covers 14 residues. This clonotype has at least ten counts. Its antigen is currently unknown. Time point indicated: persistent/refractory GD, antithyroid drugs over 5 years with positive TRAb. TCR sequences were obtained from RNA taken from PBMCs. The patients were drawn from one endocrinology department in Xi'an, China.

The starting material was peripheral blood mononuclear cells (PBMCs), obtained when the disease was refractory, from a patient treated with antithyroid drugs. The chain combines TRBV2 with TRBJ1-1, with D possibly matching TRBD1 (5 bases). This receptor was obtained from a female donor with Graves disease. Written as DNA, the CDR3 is TGTGCCAGCAACCCGGGGTGGGGGGACACTGAAGCTTTCTTT. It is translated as CASNPGWGDTEAFF.